This T cell receptor (beta chain) was captured in a study of CD8+CD57+ T cells in acquired aplastic anemia. About the research overall: Each DNA sample taken from sorted CD4+ and CD8+ cells came to roughly 3.5 ug on average.

Genomic DNA acted as the template from which TCR beta VDJ combination and CDR3 sequence profiling were carried out. Using its own MiXCR run on the reads, TCRdb lists one record per CDR3 protein. Of 150,000 to 200,000 distinct CDR3 sequences in the sample, about 64% were seen once. By flow cytometry, patients selected for sequencing had shown an expansion of CD8+CD57+ cells. Severe acquired aplastic anemia was diagnosed in all patients. Per germline, CDR1 LNHDA and CDR2 SQIVND (reference sequence). Between the trimmed V and J ends, which lost 6 bases and 0 bases, there was a span of 9 bases. This CDR3 spans 13 amino acids.

The chain has TRBV19 and TRBJ2-7; D may be TRBD1 or TRBD2 (5 bases each). Sequences were obtained from sorted CD4+, CD8+, or CD8+CD57+ T cells (not recorded which) from PBMCs. This clonotype originated in a human donor with aplastic anemia. The CDR3 coding sequence is TGTGCCAGTAGCCAGGGACCCTCCTACGAGCAGTACTTC. This translates into CASSQGPSYEQYF.